This record concerns one T cell receptor beta chain sequence. Next came a second PCR, run for about 6 to 12 cycles, which used a sample-barcoded 5' primer along with a J-beta primer mix. From the 5' RACE reads, TCRdb called clonotypes with MiXCR, one entry per CDR3 protein. The table includes about 400,000 distinct CDR3 sequences, 50% to 60% detected once. This entry belongs to a study of blood T cells in healthy people across ages. Germline V gene data show CDR1 as SNHLY and CDR2 as FYNNEI. The V gene end was trimmed by 6 bases and the J gene end by 3 bases; junction bases not matched to a gene: 5. CDR3 size: 14 residues.

The receptor's source is a man aged 60 to 75 in good health. The sample taken for sequencing was blood. This rearrangement joins TRBV2 to TRBJ1-5; 7 bases are a match to TRBD1. The CDR3 DNA reads as TGTGCCAGCAGCCGCGGACAGGCCAATCAGCCCCAGCATTTT. This gives the protein CASSRGQANQPQHF. Using reference TRBV2 and TRBJ1-5 for the parts outside the CDR3, the full variable domain is EPEVTQTPSHQVTQMGQEVILRCVPISNHLYFYWYRQILGQKVEFLVSFYNNEISEKSEIFDDQFSVERPDGSNFTLKIRSTKLEDSAMYFCASSRGQANQPQHFGDGTRLSIL.